These 3 T cell receptor beta chains were all obtained from the same sample, sequenced in a study of blood T cells in healthy people across ages. Through a sample-barcoded 5' primer and a J-beta primer mix, a second PCR was run for 7 to 11 cycles. TCRdb processed the 5' RACE reads anew with MiXCR; each CDR3 protein has one entry. The table shows roughly 900,000 distinct CDR3 sequences, with around 48% occurring only once. The sample taken for sequencing was blood. These receptors all come from a man aged 30 to 39 in good health.

On this clonotype itself: With a much larger clone just one base away, this may be a read error. V gene TRBV20-1 combines with J gene TRBJ1-5; no reliable D call. Germline loops: CDR1 DFQATT, CDR2 SNEGSKA (reference sequence). Trimming left V 0 bases short and J 1 base short, with 10 bases between. The CDR3 has 15 residues. The CDR3 is CSARDGNKSNQPQHF. The DNA of the CDR3 is TGCAGTGCTAGAGATGGGAACAAGAGCAATCAGCCCCAGCATTTT.

In its sample, this clonotype was seen many times. The V and J genes are TRBV10-3 and TRBJ2-3; 13 bases agree with TRBD2. This CDR3 comprises 13 residues. J was trimmed by 6 bases and V by 6 bases; bases with no gene match: 0. Germline-derived CDR1 and CDR2 are ENHRY and SYGVKD. This CDR3 reads CAIRGLAGDTQYF. CDR3 nucleotides: TGTGCCATCAGGGGACTAGCGGGGGATACGCAGTATTTT.

The chain recombines TRBV12-3 or TRBV12-4 with TRBJ1-5, with TRBD1 as a possible D gene (5 bases). The V end was cut by 2 bases, the J end by 2 bases, with 16 bases between. The CDR3 is made up of 17 amino acids. The CDR3 loop reads CASSLPGTGRRNQPQHF. The CDR3 DNA reads TGTGCCAGCAGTTTACCTGGGACGGGGAGGCGCAATCAGCCCCAGCATTTT.